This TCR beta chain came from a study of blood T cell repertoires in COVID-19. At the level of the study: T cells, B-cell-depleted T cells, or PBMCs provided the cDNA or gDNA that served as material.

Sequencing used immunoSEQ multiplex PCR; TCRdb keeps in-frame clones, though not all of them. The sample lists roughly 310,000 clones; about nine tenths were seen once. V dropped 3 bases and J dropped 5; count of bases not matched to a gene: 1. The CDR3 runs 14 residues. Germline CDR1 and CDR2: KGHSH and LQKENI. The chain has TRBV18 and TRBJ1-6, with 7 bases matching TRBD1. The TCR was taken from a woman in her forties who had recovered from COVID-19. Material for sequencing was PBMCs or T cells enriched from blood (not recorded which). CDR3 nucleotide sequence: TGTGCCAGCTCACCGGGACAGCATAATTCACCCCTCCACTTT. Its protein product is CASSPGQHNSPLHF.